This T cell receptor (beta chain) was captured by sequencing in a study of Tregs in tolerant kidney transplant recipients. Study conclusions and caveats: Findings come from small patient numbers and require larger validation. Expanding Tregs on activated donor B cells appeared to best identify donor-specific TCRbeta clones.

Unstimulated regulatory T cells (CD4+CD25+CD127-), CD4+CD25- non-regulatory cells, CD4 and CD8 cells were FACS-sorted from thawed PBMCs. About this clone: Its cognate antigen is unknown.

V was shortened by 1 base and J by 4 bases, with 14 bases between the two germline ends. The CDR3 totals 15 residues. CDR1 SGHRS and CDR2 YFSETQ come from the germline V gene. Here immunoSEQ multiplex PCR was the method, and the copy in TCRdb shows in-frame clones only, minus some. This table holds tens of thousands of clones, around 90% found once. This TCR came from a human donor in good health. The gene calls are TRBV5-1 and TRBJ1-2; no reliable D call. The sequenced material came from Tregs from blood. Here the CDR3 DNA reads TGCGCCAGCAGCTTGCCCGGCGGAGGAGGCTATGGCTACACCTTC. This encodes CASSLPGGGGYGYTF.